One sample yielded the 32 T cell receptor beta chains listed below, sequenced in a study of low-dose radiotherapy and immunotherapy resistance in tumors. Stated time point: after trial treatment. The treatment was: LDRT plus nivolumab, ipilimumab, low-dose cyclophosphamide and aspirin (RACIN trial). TRAV- and TRBV-specific primers primed first-strand cDNA, covering alpha and beta chains. With a V-primer adapter and a constant-region primer, TCRs were amplified for 20 PCR cycles. TCRdb re-analysed the reads in MiXCR, keeping a single row per CDR3 protein. This sample has about 39,000 distinct CDR3 sequences, with less than 25% found just once. The sample consisted of PBMCs, taken after low-dose radiotherapy plus immunotherapy. The receptors originated from a female donor with ovarian cancer.

This clonotype has ten or more counts. The chain joins TRBV7-2 to TRBJ1-2; D is uncertain. With 5 bases removed from V and 8 bases from J, the gap between germline ends came to 12 bases. The CDR3 is 12 amino acids. Germline CDR1 is SGHTA and CDR2 is FQGNSA. CDR3 in amino acids: CASSQSPGGYTF. The CDR3 DNA is TGTGCCAGCAGCCAGAGCCCGGGAGGCTACACCTTC.

This clonotype appeared many times. V usage is TRBV7-6 and J usage is TRBJ2-7, with 7 nucleotides matching TRBD1. This CDR3 has 14 amino acids. Losses at the gene ends were 3 bases for V and 2 bases for J; bases not matched to a gene: 4. The V gene's germline CDR1 is SGHVS and CDR2 FNYEAQ. In DNA form, the CDR3 reads TGTGCCAGCAGCTTCGGACAGGAGACCTACGAGCAGTACTTC. Its protein is CASSFGQETYEQYF.

The table lists this clonotype with many counts. The V gene is TRBV5-1, the J gene TRBJ2-3; 9 nucleotides align to TRBD1. Trimming cost V 4 bases and J 6 bases; bases outside gene matches: 6. This CDR3 comprises 14 residues. Germline V gene data show CDR1 as SGHRS and CDR2 as YFSETQ. This CDR3 reads CASSPQGAKDTQYF. CDR3 nucleotide sequence: TGCGCCAGCAGCCCACAGGGGGCGAAGGATACGCAGTATTTT.

This clonotype was detected many times. The chain has TRBV29-1 and TRBJ2-7; 8 bases are shared with TRBD1. V was pared by 6 bases and J by 2 bases, with 9 bases of the junction left unmatched. The germline V gene encodes CDR1 SQVTM and CDR2 ANQGSEA. This CDR3 is 14 amino acids long. This chain's CDR3 is CSVAAGTGTYEQYF. For the CDR3, the DNA is TGCAGCGTGGCCGCCGGGACAGGTACCTACGAGCAGTACTTC.

This clonotype was recorded many times. V is TRBV18 and J is TRBJ1-1; 8 bases are shared with TRBD1. Germline values: CDR1 KGHSH, CDR2 LQKENI. With 4 bases clipped from V and 0 bases from J, the junction kept 4 bases outside the gene matches. The CDR3 spans 15 residues. CDR3 sequence reads: CASSLTTGVNTEAFF. CDR3 DNA sequence: TGTGCCAGCTCACTAACGACAGGGGTGAACACTGAAGCTTTCTTT.

This clonotype was recorded at least ten times. The chain joins TRBV11-3 to TRBJ2-3; TRBD2 agrees at 8 bases. V dropped 1 base and J dropped 2; count of bases not matched to a gene: 2. This CDR3 has 15 amino acids. CDR1 is SGHNT and CDR2 is YENEEA in the germline V gene. CDR3 DNA: TGTGCCAGCAGCTTAGGGCGGGGGGACACAGATACGCAGTATTTT. It specifies CASSLGRGDTDTQYF. The variable domain in full, with the rest retrieved from reference TRBV11-3 and TRBJ2-3, is EAGVVQSPRYKIIEKKQPVAFWCNPISGHNTLYWYLQNLGQGPELLIRYENEEAVDDSQLPKDRFSAERLKGVDSTLKIQPAELGDSAVYLCASSLGRGDTDTQYFGPGTRLTVL.

The sample holds many counts of this clonotype. The V gene is TRBV24-1, the J gene TRBJ2-7; TRBD1 agrees at 9 bases. The length of the CDR3 is 18 residues. The V gene's germline CDR1 is KGHDR and CDR2 SFDVKD. V shed 0 bases, J shed 3 bases, and the junction held 11 bases outside the gene matches. CDR3 in DNA: TGTGCCACCAGTGATTTGAGACCCCGGGACAGGGCAGGCTACGAGCAGTACTTC. This encodes CATSDLRPRDRAGYEQYF.

V usage is TRBV28 and J usage is TRBJ2-7, with 9 bases that match TRBD2. Losses at the gene ends were 2 bases for V and 3 bases for J; bases not matched to a gene: 5. The CDR3 loop spans 15 amino acids. The germline CDR1 and CDR2 sequences are MDHEN and SYDVKM. The DNA of the CDR3 is TGTGCCAGCAGTTTAGCCGCGGGAGGGCACTACGAGCAGTACTTC. Protein: CASSLAAGGHYEQYF. Full variable domain (missing parts from reference TRBV28 and TRBJ2-7): DVKVTQSSRYLVKRTGEKVFLECVQDMDHENMFWYRQDPGLGLRLIYFSYDVKMKEKGDIPEGYSVSREKKERFSLILESASTNQTSMYLCASSLAAGGHYEQYFGPGTRLTVT.

This clonotype was counted only a few times. This rearrangement joins TRBV28 to TRBJ1-5, with 7 bases that match TRBD1. Germline V gene sequence: CDR1 MDHEN, CDR2 SYDVKM. The CDR3 contains 15 residues. After removal of 6 bases from V and 7 bases from J, the junction contained 12 bases not matched to a gene. The CDR3 here is CASRVGQYLKQPQHF. The CDR3 DNA sequence: TGTGCCAGCAGGGTGGGACAGTATCTAAAACAGCCCCAGCATTTT.

This clonotype appeared a few times. This chain joins TRBV27 and TRBJ1-2; D is uncertain. This CDR3 comprises 14 residues. Trimming took 5 bases from V and 0 from J, leaving 10 bases between them. The germline CDR1 and CDR2 sequences are MNHEY and SMNVEV (reference sequence). The CDR3 DNA reads as TGTGCCAGCAGTCCCAGGCCGGCTAACTATGGCTACACCTTC. Translated, it gives CASSPRPANYGYTF.

This clonotype came up many times. The chain combines TRBV12-3 or TRBV12-4 with TRBJ1-2, with 7 positions matching TRBD1. The CDR3 spans 15 residues. V trimming: 6 bases; J trimming: 2 bases; junction bases outside the gene matches: 9. The CDR3 DNA reads as TGTGCCAGCAGATACAGGGGTGGAGGGAACTATGGCTACACCTTC. Encoded protein: CASRYRGGGNYGYTF.

This clonotype was counted many times. The rearrangement uses TRBV5-8 and TRBJ2-7; D is possibly TRBD2 (5 bases). V was cut by 4 bases and J by 5 bases, with 13 bases left in between. CDR1 and CDR2 (germline): SGHTS, YDEGEE. This CDR3 comprises 13 residues. CDR3 in DNA: TGTGCCAGCAGCCCCCAGCCCGGGGACGAGCAGTACTTC. Translating it yields CASSPQPGDEQYF.

This clonotype was observed at least ten times. V usage is TRBV25-1 and J usage is TRBJ1-5, with 9 nucleotides matching TRBD1. This CDR3 has 16 residues. Germline CDR1 and CDR2: MGHDK and SYGVNS. Trimming cost V 9 bases and J 2 bases; bases outside gene matches: 11. DNA for the CDR3: TGTGCCAGTGAATCCGGGACAGGGCTGGGCAATCAGCCCCAGCATTTT. Translation gives CASESGTGLGNQPQHF.

Remarks on this clonotype: It is likely a read error: a sequence one base away is far more abundant. This sequence joins TRBV5-8 and TRBJ2-1; D gene ambiguous. Germline CDR1 and CDR2: SGHTS and YDEGEE. CDR3 size: 13 residues. CDR3: CASSFEPGNEQIF. The CDR3 region has the DNA TGTGCCAGCAGCTTTGAACCGGGTAATGAGCAGATCTTC. The full variable domain, in which reference TRBV5-8 and TRBJ2-1 provide the parts outside the CDR3, is EAGVTQSPTHLIKTRGQQATLRCSPISGHTSVYWYQQALGLGLQFLLWYDEGEERNRGNFPPRFSGRQFPNYSSELNVNALELEDSALYLCASSFEPGNEQIFGPGTRLTVL.

This clonotype was picked up many times. The gene calls are TRBV6-2 or TRBV6-3 and TRBJ2-5, with D hard to call. The germline gives CDR1 MNHEY, CDR2 SVGEGT. Between the trimmed V and J ends, which lost 5 bases and 5 bases, there was a span of 6 bases. This CDR3 spans 11 amino acids. The CDR3 region has the DNA TGTGCCAGCAGTGAGTGGGAGACCCAGTACTTC. Its protein is CASSEWETQYF.

This chain links TRBV23-1 with TRBJ2-7, with 11 bases that match TRBD1. TRBV23-1 belongs to the ORF category, with a function that is uncertain. This CDR3 spans 14 amino acids. The junction had 5 bases not matched to a gene; V was cut back by 6 bases and J by 4 bases. The CDR3 region is CASRPGQGVYEQYF. Written as DNA, the CDR3 is TGCGCCAGCAGACCGGGACAGGGGGTTTACGAGCAGTACTTC.

Points on this clonotype: This likely reflects a read error, since a far larger clone is one base away. The genes are TRBV10-3 and TRBJ2-4, with 8 positions matching TRBD1. Germline lookup yields CDR1 ENHRY and CDR2 SYGVKD. J gave up 13 bases and V 8 bases, and 16 bases lay outside the gene matches. This CDR3 region has 14 residues. This CDR3 is CAISRQGAIDEQYF. DNA of the CDR3: TGTGCCATCTCCAGGCAGGGGGCGATTGATGAGCAGTACTTC.

This clonotype was observed many times. J is TRBJ2-2 and V is TRBV19; D is possibly TRBD2 (6 bases). V lost 5 bases and J 7 bases, leaving 17 bases between the germline ends. This CDR3 contains 15 residues. In germline, CDR1 is LNHDA, CDR2 SQIVND (reference sequence). In DNA, the CDR3 is TGTGCCAGTAGTTCCCAGGGACTGGGCGGCGGGGAGCTGTTTTTT. Translated: CASSSQGLGGGELFF. The whole variable domain, filled in from reference TRBV19 and TRBJ2-2, reads DGGITQSPKYLFRKEGQNVTLSCEQNLNHDAMYWYRQDPGQGLRLIYYSQIVNDFQKGDIAEGYSVSREKKESFPLTVTSAQKNPTAFYLCASSSQGLGGGELFFGEGSRLTVL.

There are a few counts of this clonotype. A far larger clone is a single base away, which makes a read error likely. The chain carries TRBV5-1 and TRBJ2-1; D may be TRBD2 (7 bases). Germline-derived CDR1 and CDR2 are SGHRS and YFSETQ. V shed 1 base and J shed 10 bases, with 21 bases lying between them. This CDR3 has 16 residues. CDR3 sequence: CASSLRPGGQQYEQFF. CDR3 nucleotides: TGCGCCAGCAGCTTGCGGCCCGGGGGGCAACAGTACGAGCAGTTCTTC.

This clonotype was observed many times. This rearrangement joins TRBV2 to TRBJ1-3, with D uncertain. Germline loops: CDR1 SNHLY, CDR2 FYNNEI. The CDR3 totals 13 residues. V lost 7 bases to trimming and J lost 4 bases, with 11 bases between them. The CDR3 region has the DNA TGTGCCAGCACTTACAGAGAAGGAAACACCATATATTTT. Its protein product is CASTYREGNTIYF.

This clonotype was recorded at least ten times. The V call is TRBV20-1, the J call TRBJ2-3; TRBD2 matches at 10 bases. The CDR3 totals 19 residues. After removal of 5 bases from V and 4 bases from J, the junction contained 21 bases not matched to a gene. Per germline, CDR1 DFQATT and CDR2 SNEGSKA (reference sequence). The CDR3 bases are TGCAGTGCTTGCCACTACCCCCCAAAAGCGGGGGGGGCCTCAGATACGCAGTATTTT. Its translation is CSACHYPPKAGGASDTQYF.

V usage is TRBV9 and J usage is TRBJ2-3, with 12 bases matching TRBD2. Unmatched junction bases numbered 5, after V lost 2 bases and J lost 10 bases. The length of the CDR3 is 14 residues. Germline loops: CDR1 SGDLS, CDR2 YYNGEE. The CDR3 here is CASSVGTSGSPQYF. The CDR3 nucleotides are TGTGCCAGCAGCGTCGGGACTAGCGGGTCCCCGCAGTATTTT.

This clonotype was seen many times. V and J are TRBV2 and TRBJ1-5, with 9 bases aligning to TRBD1. Germline CDR1 and CDR2: SNHLY and FYNNEI. There are 15 residues in the CDR3. With V trimmed by 9 bases and J by 6 bases, 12 bases remained unmatched. The DNA for the CDR3 is TGTGCCAGTCTCCGGGACAGGGAGTTTGGTCAGCCCCAGCATTTT. This sequence encodes CASLRDREFGQPQHF.

The chain recombines TRBV20-1 with TRBJ2-1, with unresolved D. V lost 2 bases, J lost 7 bases, and 6 bases lay in between. The length of the CDR3 is 11 residues. Germline V lookup: CDR1 DFQATT, CDR2 SNEGSKA (reference sequence). CDR3 DNA sequence: TGCAGTGCTAGACTGGTTAATGAGCAGTTCTTC. It is translated as CSARLVNEQFF.

This clonotype was seen ten or more times. The genes are TRBV19 and TRBJ2-7; 7 nucleotides match TRBD2. V was pared by 5 bases and J by 2 bases, with 9 bases of the junction left unmatched. This CDR3 spans 15 amino acids. Germline-derived CDR1 and CDR2 are LNHDA and SQIVND (reference sequence). CDR3 amino acids: CASSSQPGGPYEQYF. The CDR3 DNA sequence: TGTGCCAGTAGTTCTCAACCGGGGGGACCCTACGAGCAGTACTTC. The full variable domain, completed using reference TRBV19 and TRBJ2-7, is DGGITQSPKYLFRKEGQNVTLSCEQNLNHDAMYWYRQDPGQGLRLIYYSQIVNDFQKGDIAEGYSVSREKKESFPLTVTSAQKNPTAFYLCASSSQPGGPYEQYFGPGTRLTVT.

This clonotype showed up many times. V and J are TRBV10-3 and TRBJ2-2; 9 bases align to TRBD1. The CDR3 has 15 residues. Per the germline V gene, CDR1 is ENHRY and CDR2 is SYGVKD. The J segment lost 4 bases and the V segment lost 6 bases, leaving 6 bases of the junction unmatched. CDR3 sequence reads: CAIRGQGPPTGELFF. CDR3 in DNA: TGTGCCATCAGGGGACAGGGACCCCCCACCGGGGAGCTGTTTTTT.

This clonotype was counted between two and nine times. For the CDR3, the DNA is TGTGCCAGTAGTATAGGTAAGGAGAACACTGAAGCTTTCTTT. It translates to CASSIGKENTEAFF. The chain joins TRBV19 to TRBJ1-1, with D unclear. V lost 1 base, J lost 1 base, and 7 bases lay in between. The CDR3 spans 14 residues. Germline lookup yields CDR1 LNHDA and CDR2 SQIVND (reference sequence).

This clonotype was seen repeatedly, ten times or more. This chain joins TRBV20-1 and TRBJ2-5; 8 nucleotides line up with TRBD2. Looked up from germline, CDR1 is DFQATT and CDR2 is SNEGSKA (reference sequence). The CDR3 totals 15 residues. The V gene end was trimmed by 6 bases and the J gene end by 4 bases; junction bases not matched to a gene: 13. CDR3: CSAHETGGARETQYF. CDR3 DNA: TGCAGTGCGCATGAAACGGGGGGGGCTCGAGAGACCCAGTACTTC.

This clonotype appeared a few times. The chain joins TRBV28 to TRBJ1-5, with D hard to call. Germline V gene lookup returns CDR1 MDHEN and CDR2 SYDVKM. The V end was cut by 6 bases, the J end by 8 bases, with 11 bases between. This CDR3 has 12 residues. In DNA, the CDR3 is TGTGCCAGCAGCCCGCCACGTAAGCCCCAGCATTTT. Amino acid sequence: CASSPPRKPQHF.

At least ten counts were recorded for this clonotype. This rearrangement joins TRBV18 to TRBJ2-2; tentatively, D is TRBD1 (6 bases). This CDR3 comprises 15 residues. Trimming pared 2 bases from V and 2 bases from J, leaving 9 bases between. CDR1 and CDR2 from the germline V gene are KGHSH and LQKENI. The CDR3 DNA follows: TGTGCCAGCTCACCAACAGGGACCAACACCGGGGAGCTGTTTTTT. Protein sequence: CASSPTGTNTGELFF.

This clonotype occurred many times. The rearrangement joins TRBV20-1 to TRBJ1-5; 9 positions agree with TRBD1. Germline V CDR1 and CDR2: DFQATT, SNEGSKA (reference sequence). This CDR3 is built from 13 residues. The J segment lost 5 bases and the V segment lost 6 bases, leaving 5 bases of the junction unmatched. The CDR3 DNA sequence: TGCAGTGCAACTACAGGGGGCTATCAGCCCCAGCATTTT. Translated, it gives CSATTGGYQPQHF.

The rearrangement uses TRBV21-1 and TRBJ2-7; the table's D call TRBD1 went unverified against the DNA. TRBV21-1 is a pseudogene locus. This CDR3 comprises 16 residues. The CDR3 nucleotides are TGTGCCAGCAGCAAAGCGGGGGCCAAAGCGCTCTACGAGCAGTACTTC. Translating gives CASSKAGAKALYEQYF.